This is a list of T cell receptor beta chains from one sample in a study of T cell changes during pregnancy in multiple sclerosis. Assay: immunoSEQ multiplex PCR; the TCRdb copy retains only in-frame clones and omits some. The sample shows 30,000 to 40,000 clones, 90% of them seen only once. Sequenced here: peripheral blood, sampled in the third trimester of pregnancy. The receptors stem from a female donor in good health, enrolled as a control in a pregnancy study. The CDR3 runs from the conserved cysteine through the conserved F or W. Fields, in order: V gene, CDR3 length, clone size, D gene, J gene, CDR3 protein, CDR3 DNA. The D gene is left open where the match is weak. Size tells how often a clone was seen (once, few, many) or the class of an expanded clone, and some rows leave it out.

V gene: TRBV5-6
CDR3 length: 16
clone size: NA
D gene: NA
J gene: TRBJ1-5
CDR3 protein: CASSPGREGSNQPQHF
CDR3 DNA: TGTGCCAGCAGCCCTGGGAGGGAAGGAAGCAATCAGCCCCAGCATTTT

V gene: TRBV16
CDR3 length: 15
clone size: few
D gene: NA
J gene: TRBJ1-6
CDR3 protein: CASSQYPGPSAPLHF
CDR3 DNA: TGTGCCAGCAGCCAATACCCAGGGCCTTCAGCACCCCTCCACTTT

V gene: TRBV6-1
CDR3 length: 17
clone size: NA
D gene: NA
J gene: TRBJ2-7
CDR3 protein: CASSVGGMAGHSYEQYF
CDR3 DNA: TGTGCCAGCAGTGTGGGGGGTATGGCAGGGCACTCCTACGAGCAGTACTTC

V gene: TRBV7-8
CDR3 length: 15
clone size: NA
D gene: TRBD1
J gene: TRBJ2-3
CDR3 protein: CASSSTGGVTDTQYF
CDR3 DNA: TGTGCCAGCAGCTCGACAGGGGGCGTTACAGATACGCAGTATTTT

V gene: TRBV28
CDR3 length: 15
clone size: once
D gene: TRBD2
J gene: TRBJ2-3
CDR3 protein: CASSLFGGRSDTQYF
CDR3 DNA: TGTGCCAGCAGTTTATTTGGCGGGAGATCAGATACGCAGTATTTT

V gene: TRBV5-4
CDR3 length: 15
clone size: NA
D gene: TRBD1
J gene: TRBJ1-6
CDR3 protein: CASSSHRGPRSPLHF
CDR3 DNA: TGTGCCAGCAGCTCCCACAGGGGGCCGCGGTCACCCCTCCACTTT

V gene: TRBV4-1
CDR3 length: 17
clone size: NA
D gene: TRBD2
J gene: TRBJ2-5
CDR3 protein: CASSPLGGRAGVETQYF
CDR3 DNA: TGCGCCAGCAGCCCATTAGGCGGGAGGGCCGGGGTGGAGACCCAGTACTTC

V gene: TRBV7-2
CDR3 length: 16
clone size: NA
D gene: TRBD1
J gene: TRBJ2-7
CDR3 protein: CASSGWGQGGSYEQYF
CDR3 DNA: TGTGCCAGCAGCGGGTGGGGACAGGGGGGCTCCTACGAGCAGTACTTC

V gene: TRBV19
CDR3 length: 19
clone size: NA
D gene: TRBD2
J gene: TRBJ2-1
CDR3 protein: CASSAPGLAGLRSYNEQFF
CDR3 DNA: TGTGCCAGTAGTGCCCCGGGACTAGCGGGGCTTCGGTCCTACAATGAGCAGTTCTTC

V gene: TRBV19
CDR3 length: 13
clone size: few
D gene: NA
J gene: TRBJ1-1
CDR3 protein: CASSIGVNTEAFF
CDR3 DNA: TGTGCCAGTAGTATAGGAGTGAACACTGAAGCTTTCTTT

V gene: TRBV2
CDR3 length: 13
clone size: NA
D gene: NA
J gene: TRBJ1-1
CDR3 protein: CASTEKGRTEAFF
CDR3 DNA: TGTGCCAGCACCGAAAAGGGGCGGACTGAAGCTTTCTTT

V gene: TRBV5-1
CDR3 length: 13
clone size: few
D gene: NA
J gene: TRBJ1-1
CDR3 protein: CASSLRGNTEAFF
CDR3 DNA: TGCGCCAGCAGCTTGCGGGGGAACACTGAAGCTTTCTTT

V gene: TRBV9
CDR3 length: 13
clone size: NA
D gene: NA
J gene: TRBJ2-7
CDR3 protein: CASSAGQAYEQYF
CDR3 DNA: TGTGCCAGCAGCGCGGGACAAGCCTACGAGCAGTACTTC

V gene: TRBV4-1
CDR3 length: 19
clone size: NA
D gene: NA
J gene: TRBJ1-4
CDR3 protein: CASSQVAPGAGAKSGELFF
CDR3 DNA: TGCGCCAGCAGCCAAGTAGCCCCAGGGGCAGGGGCGAAATCTGGGGAACTGTTTTTT

V gene: TRBV20-1
CDR3 length: 11
clone size: NA
D gene: NA
J gene: TRBJ1-2
CDR3 protein: CSAPQGLGYTF
CDR3 DNA: TGCAGTGCTCCACAGGGTTTAGGCTACACCTTC

V gene: TRBV4-1
CDR3 length: 19
clone size: NA
D gene: NA
J gene: TRBJ1-3
CDR3 protein: CASSLRTATYESSGNTIYF
CDR3 DNA: TGCGCCAGCAGCCTTCGGACAGCTACCTATGAGTCCTCTGGAAACACCATATATTTT